These 14 T cell receptor beta chains were sequenced from one sample in a study of blood T cell repertoires in COVID-19. The repertoire was sequenced with immunoSEQ multiplex PCR; TCRdb's copy has only in-frame clones and lacks some. In the table there are approximately 97,000 clones, 88% of which are singletons. Input material: peripheral blood. Every receptor here comes from a man aged 45-60 years with COVID-19, enrolled during active disease.

This clone was recorded once. This chain uses TRBV9 with TRBJ1-2; D is ambiguous. The CDR3 extends over 15 amino acids. Germline V gene data show CDR1 as SGDLS and CDR2 as YYNGEE. Trimming took 0 bases from V and 1 from J, leaving 10 bases between them. The DNA for the CDR3 is TGTGCCAGCAGCGTAGAAGACTCCTTTAACTATGGCTACACCTTC. This gives the protein CASSVEDSFNYGYTF. The entire variable domain, with the rest obtained from reference TRBV9 and TRBJ1-2, is as follows: DSGVTQTPKHLITATGQRVTLRCSPRSGDLSVYWYQQSLDQGLQFLIQYYNGEERAKGNILERFSAQQFPDLHSELNLSSLELGDSALYFCASSVEDSFNYGYTFGSGTRLTVV.

The chain uses TRBV19 and TRBJ1-5, with 10 nucleotides matching TRBD1. CDR1 LNHDA and CDR2 SQIVND come from the germline V gene (reference sequence). CDR3 size: 16 residues. V lost 7 bases and J lost 3; bases outside the gene matches: 9. In DNA, the CDR3 is TGTGCCAGTAACTCGACAGGGGGCGGTCACAATCAGCCCCAGCATTTT. Encoded protein: CASNSTGGGHNQPQHF.

The chain is built from TRBV5-6 and TRBJ2-5, with D unclear. The V end lost 4 bases, the J end lost 2 bases, and 15 bases lay between the germline ends. The CDR3 totals 15 residues. In germline, CDR1 is SGHDT, CDR2 YYEEEE. In nucleotides, the CDR3 is TGTGCCAGCAGCCCCAATGGCGGCAGACAAGAGACCCAGTACTTC. It is translated as CASSPNGGRQETQYF.

V usage is TRBV27 and J usage is TRBJ1-1; TRBD1 is a possible D gene (5 bases). CDR1 and CDR2 (germline): MNHEY, SMNVEV (reference sequence). The CDR3 has 13 amino acids. Trimming pared 1 base from V and 5 bases from J, leaving 8 bases between. This CDR3 reads CASSLFRQTEAFF. CDR3 DNA sequence: TGTGCCAGCAGTTTATTTAGACAGACTGAAGCTTTCTTT.

CDR3 loop: CASSLATTTGSGANVLTF. In nucleotides, the CDR3 is TGCGCCAGCAGCTTGGCCACTACAACAGGGTCTGGGGCCAACGTCCTGACTTTC. The chain uses TRBV5-1 and TRBJ2-6; the D gene is possibly TRBD1 (6 bases). V shed 0 bases and J shed 1 base, with 14 bases lying between them. In germline, CDR1 is SGHRS, CDR2 YFSETQ. This CDR3 has 18 amino acids.

The V gene is TRBV14, the J gene TRBJ2-7, with 7 bases identical to TRBD1. Trimming cost V 1 base and J 0 bases; bases outside gene matches: 12. The germline CDR1 and CDR2 sequences are SGHDN and FVKESK. The length of the CDR3 is 18 residues. The CDR3 nucleotides are TGTGCCAGCAGCCAAGCGTTCTGGGCAGGGGGTTTCTCCTACGAGCAGTACTTC. It translates to CASSQAFWAGGFSYEQYF.

As DNA, the CDR3 is TGCGCCAGCAGCCAAGATATGCGCCAGGTGAACACTGAAGCTTTCTTT. Translating gives CASSQDMRQVNTEAFF. The gene calls are TRBV4-1 and TRBJ1-1; D remains ambiguous. Germline V gene data show CDR1 as MGHRA and CDR2 as YSYEKL. The CDR3 extends over 16 amino acids. The V gene lost 0 bases and the J gene lost 0 bases, with 11 bases spanning the gap.

The chain uses TRBV6-5 and TRBJ1-5, with 10 bases matching TRBD1. V lost 6 bases and J lost 4; bases outside the gene matches: 3. CDR3 size: 14 residues. Per the germline V gene, CDR1 is MNHEY and CDR2 is SVGAGI. CDR3 nucleotide sequence: TGTGCCAGCAGGCGACAGGGGGCAAATCAGCCCCAGCATTTT. This translates into CASRRQGANQPQHF.

CDR3 residues: CASSTSGGFSPLHF. The CDR3 bases are TGTGCCAGCAGCACGAGCGGGGGGTTTTCACCCCTCCACTTT. The rearrangement links TRBV7-6 to TRBJ1-6; maybe TRBD1 (5 bases). The length of the CDR3 is 14 residues. Germline CDR1 and CDR2: SGHVS and FNYEAQ. With 5 bases removed from V and 9 bases from J, the gap between germline ends came to 14 bases. Variable domain in full (rest from reference TRBV7-6 and TRBJ1-6): GAGVSQSPRYKVTKRGQDVALRCDPISGHVSLYWYRQALGQGPEFLTYFNYEAQQDKSGLPNDRFSAERPEGSISTLTIQRTEQRDSAMYRCASSTSGGFSPLHFGNGTRLTVT.

The CDR3 DNA follows: TGTGCCAGCAGCTCCGGTCACGGGACAGACACAGATACGCAGTATTTT. This translates into CASSSGHGTDTDTQYF. The chain combines TRBV7-9 with TRBJ2-3, with 7 positions matching TRBD1. J lost 2 bases, V lost 4 bases, and 9 bases had no gene match. Germline CDR1 reads SEHNR; CDR2 reads FQNEAQ (reference sequence). The CDR3 extends over 16 amino acids. Full variable domain (rest looked up from reference TRBV7-9 and TRBJ2-3): DTGVSQNPRHKITKRGQNVTFRCDPISEHNRLYWYRQTLGQGPEFLTYFQNEAQLEKSRLLSDRFSAERPKGSFSTLEIQRTEQGDSAMYLCASSSGHGTDTDTQYFGPGTRLTVL.

This chain joins TRBV7-9 and TRBJ1-1; 8 bases agree with TRBD1. This CDR3 contains 13 residues. CDR1 and CDR2 (germline): SEHNR, FQNEAQ (reference sequence). Trimming removed 5 bases from V and 10 bases from J; junction bases left unmatched: 9. This CDR3 reads CASSPGQGEVAFF. The CDR3 nucleotides are TGTGCCAGCAGCCCAGGACAGGGAGAGGTAGCTTTCTTT.

The rearrangement joins TRBV29-1 to TRBJ1-1; the D is unclear. This CDR3 contains 14 residues. Per germline, CDR1 SQVTM and CDR2 ANQGSEA. V lost 8 bases, J lost 2 bases, and 18 bases lay in between. The CDR3 DNA reads TGCAGCATCACCCGCGGAGGGATTAACACTGAAGCTTTCTTT. This encodes CSITRGGINTEAFF. Using reference TRBV29-1 and TRBJ1-1 for the parts outside the CDR3, the full variable domain is SAVISQKPSRDICQRGTSLTIQCQVDSQVTMMFWYRQQPGQSLTLIATANQGSEATYESGFVIDKFPISRPNLTFSTLTVSNMSPEDSSIYLCSITRGGINTEAFFGQGTRLTVV.

The V and J genes are TRBV6-5 and TRBJ1-1; TRBD1 matches 9 bases. Germline loops: CDR1 MNHEY, CDR2 SVGAGI. Trimming at V came to 2 bases and at J to 5 bases, leaving 9 bases not matched to a gene. The CDR3 length is 16 residues. The CDR3 reads CASSYVGQGRETEAFF. The CDR3 DNA reads as TGTGCCAGCAGTTACGTTGGACAGGGGAGGGAAACTGAAGCTTTCTTT.

The V gene is TRBV7-6, the J gene TRBJ1-1, with 9 bases lining up with TRBD1. From germline, CDR1 is SGHVS and CDR2 FNYEAQ. CDR3 size: 15 residues. V was clipped by 4 bases and J by 5 bases; unmatched bases: 8. The CDR3 protein is CASSSDNRGRTEAFF. CDR3 nucleotides: TGTGCCAGCAGCTCCGATAACAGGGGGCGGACTGAAGCTTTCTTT.